These 16 T cell receptor beta chains were all obtained from the same sample, sequenced in a study of cytomegalovirus exposure and HLA in healthy donors. The PCR was carried out with 60 Vbeta primers and 13 Jbeta primers. Profiling relied on immunoSEQ multiplex PCR, and the TCRdb table lists in-frame clones only, not all of them. The sample lists 150,000 or so clones; roughly 80% were seen once. Material for sequencing was PBMCs. The source of these receptors is a man aged 25 to 45 in good health and CMV-seropositive.

V usage is TRBV30 and J usage is TRBJ2-7; TRBD2 matches at 9 bases. This CDR3 has 13 residues. Germline V gene data show CDR1 as GTSNPN and CDR2 as SVGIG (reference sequence). V was clipped by 3 bases and J by 3 bases; unmatched bases: 3. CDR3 nucleotide sequence: TGTGCCTGGAGAGGCGGGAGGGACTACGAGCAGTACTTC. Its protein product is CAWRGGRDYEQYF.

V usage is TRBV9 and J usage is TRBJ1-1; D is ambiguous. Germline V lookup: CDR1 SGDLS, CDR2 YYNGEE. This CDR3 has 15 amino acids. The V end was cut by 1 base, the J end by 0 bases, with 10 bases between. CDR3 sequence: CASSVHPGLNTEAFF. Written as DNA, the CDR3 is TGTGCCAGCAGCGTACACCCGGGTTTGAACACTGAAGCTTTCTTT.

The V call is TRBV5-4, the J call TRBJ1-3; a possible D gene is TRBD1 (5 bases). Germline-derived CDR1 and CDR2 are SGHNT and YYREEE (reference sequence). V was pared by 4 bases and J by 0 bases, with 17 bases between. There are 17 residues in the CDR3. DNA of the CDR3: TGTGCCAGCAGCCCCCACGGGGGTCTTTCCTCTGGAAACACCATATATTTT. Its translation: CASSPHGGLSSGNTIYF. Looking up the rest from reference TRBV5-4 and TRBJ1-3 gives the full variable domain: ETGVTQSPTHLIKTRGQQVTLRCSSQSGHNTVSWYQQALGQGPQFIFQYYREEENGRGNFPPRFSGLQFPNYSSELNVNALELDDSALYLCASSPHGGLSSGNTIYFGEGSWLTVV.

Written as DNA, the CDR3 is TGTGCCAGCAGCTTGGGCGGGGGGGGCGCAGATACGCAGTATTTT. This encodes CASSLGGGGADTQYF. The chain links TRBV5-6 to TRBJ2-3, with 9 bases matching TRBD2. In germline, CDR1 is SGHDT, CDR2 YYEEEE. The CDR3 length is 15 residues. The trim removed 0 bases at V and 4 bases at J, leaving 3 bases unmatched. Full variable domain (remainder filled in from reference TRBV5-6 and TRBJ2-3): DAGVTQSPTHLIKTRGQQVTLRCSPKSGHDTVSWYQQALGQGPQFIFQYYEEEERQRGNFPDRFSGHQFPNYSSELNVNALLLGDSALYLCASSLGGGGADTQYFGPGTRLTVL.

The chain links TRBV5-1 to TRBJ1-4; D is undetermined. Germline V gives CDR1 SGHRS, CDR2 YFSETQ. Trimming pared 5 bases from V and 6 bases from J, leaving 17 bases between. The CDR3 extends over 15 amino acids. The CDR3 DNA is TGCGCCAGCAGATCGCGGGGAGGGAGGGATGAAAAACTGTTTTTT. The encoded protein is CASRSRGGRDEKLFF.

This clone was counted once. The J gene is TRBJ2-2, the V gene TRBV7-3; D gene unclear. Germline lookup yields CDR1 SGHTA and CDR2 FQGTGA. This CDR3 has 14 residues. Trimming took 5 bases from V and 0 from J, leaving 7 bases between them. The chain's CDR3 is CASSQLANTGELFF. CDR3 bases: TGTGCCAGCAGCCAGCTAGCGAACACCGGGGAGCTGTTTTTT.

This chain joins TRBV7-3 and TRBJ2-3, with 7 bases identical to TRBD2. In germline, CDR1 is SGHTA, CDR2 FQGTGA. With 3 bases clipped from V and 6 bases from J, the junction kept 6 bases outside the gene matches. The CDR3 totals 14 residues. CDR3 in amino acids: CASSLSGDIDTQYF. CDR3 bases: TGTGCCAGCAGCTTGAGCGGGGATATTGATACGCAGTATTTT.

This clone was detected only a few times. V is TRBV7-2 and J is TRBJ2-2; 8 bases line up with TRBD1. CDR1 is SGHTA and CDR2 is FQGNSA in the germline V gene. V trimming: 3 bases; J trimming: 5 bases; junction bases outside the gene matches: 5. The CDR3 length is 15 residues. CDR3 coding DNA: TGTGCCAGCAGCTTGGGACAGGTGCTGACCGGGGAGCTGTTTTTT. Protein product: CASSLGQVLTGELFF.

In its sample, this clone was seen a few times. The chain employs TRBV18 and TRBJ1-2; possible D gene TRBD1, 6 bases. This CDR3 spans 15 amino acids. The germline V gene has CDR1 KGHSH and CDR2 LQKENI. Trimming cost V 6 bases and J 0 bases, with 14 bases left between them. The CDR3 protein is CASSPDGQPNYGYTF. DNA for the CDR3: TGTGCCAGCTCCCCCGACGGACAGCCTAACTATGGCTACACCTTC.

CDR3 DNA sequence: TGTGCCAGCAGCGTCACGAGCGGGAGCCCCGGGGAGCTGTTTTTT. Protein product: CASSVTSGSPGELFF. The chain uses TRBV7-8 and TRBJ2-2, with 8 bases identical to TRBD2. V gave up 5 bases and J gave up 6 bases; unmatched junction bases: 8. The CDR3 consists of 15 residues. CDR1 and CDR2 from the germline V gene are SGHVS and FQNEAQ.

This clone was seen only a few times. The rearrangement joins TRBV4-3 to TRBJ2-3; weak D call: TRBD2 (6 bases). The germline V and J ends were trimmed by 1 base and 6 bases, with 14 bases remaining between them. The CDR3 runs 15 residues. Germline CDR1 and CDR2: LGHNA and YSLEER. CDR3 sequence: CASSQVHGGRDTQYF. CDR3 DNA sequence: TGCGCCAGCAGCCAAGTTCACGGGGGAAGGGATACGCAGTATTTT.

The chain carries TRBV6-5 and TRBJ1-2; a possible D gene is TRBD1 (5 bases). Trimming removed 4 bases from V and 7 bases from J, with 13 bases in between. CDR3 size: 13 residues. Germline V gene data show CDR1 as MNHEY and CDR2 as SVGAGI. The CDR3 DNA reads as TGTGCCAGCAGTTCCCCAGGGAGGGTTGGCTACACCTTC. Encoded protein: CASSSPGRVGYTF.

The genes are TRBV5-1 and TRBJ1-2, with 7 bases identical to TRBD1. This CDR3 has 14 residues. V trimming: 0 bases; J trimming: 5 bases; junction bases outside the gene matches: 4. Germline CDR1 and CDR2: SGHRS and YFSETQ. The chain's CDR3 is CASSLGGQSYGYTF. CDR3 DNA: TGCGCCAGCAGCTTGGGGGGACAGTCGTATGGCTACACCTTC.

The rearrangement uses TRBV5-1 and TRBJ2-3, with D maybe TRBD1 (8 bases). The V and J ends lost 8 bases and 4 bases respectively, with 17 bases between them. The CDR3 is 14 amino acids. Germline V gene lookup returns CDR1 SGHRS and CDR2 YFSETQ. CDR3 sequence: CASTGGAIADTQYF. The CDR3 region has the DNA TGCGCCAGTACAGGGGGGGCCATCGCAGATACGCAGTATTTT. The variable domain in full, completed from reference TRBV5-1 and TRBJ2-3, reads KAGVTQTPRYLIKTRGQQVTLSCSPISGHRSVSWYQQTPGQGLQFLFEYFSETQRNKGNFPGRFSGRQFSNSRSEMNVSTLELGDSALYLCASTGGAIADTQYFGPGTRLTVL.

V usage is TRBV6-5 and J usage is TRBJ2-1; D unresolved. Germline V gene data show CDR1 as MNHEY and CDR2 as SVGAGI. Deletions cut 0 bases from V and 8 bases from J, with 14 bases between. The CDR3 spans 15 residues. CDR3 sequence reads: CASSYSRQVIHEQFF. DNA for the CDR3: TGTGCCAGCAGTTACTCACGGCAGGTAATTCATGAGCAGTTCTTC.

The chain employs TRBV5-1 and TRBJ2-1; D is possibly TRBD2 (7 bases). The V gene lost 6 bases and the J gene lost 6 bases, with 19 bases spanning the gap. Germline assignment: CDR1 SGHRS and CDR2 YFSETQ. CDR3 length: 15 residues. CDR3 coding DNA: TGCGCCAGCACCCTGGGAGGGGGGGAGAGCAATGAGCAGTTCTTC. Translated, it gives CASTLGGGESNEQFF. The full variable domain, its missing parts supplied by reference TRBV5-1 and TRBJ2-1, is KAGVTQTPRYLIKTRGQQVTLSCSPISGHRSVSWYQQTPGQGLQFLFEYFSETQRNKGNFPGRFSGRQFSNSRSEMNVSTLELGDSALYLCASTLGGGESNEQFFGPGTRLTVL.